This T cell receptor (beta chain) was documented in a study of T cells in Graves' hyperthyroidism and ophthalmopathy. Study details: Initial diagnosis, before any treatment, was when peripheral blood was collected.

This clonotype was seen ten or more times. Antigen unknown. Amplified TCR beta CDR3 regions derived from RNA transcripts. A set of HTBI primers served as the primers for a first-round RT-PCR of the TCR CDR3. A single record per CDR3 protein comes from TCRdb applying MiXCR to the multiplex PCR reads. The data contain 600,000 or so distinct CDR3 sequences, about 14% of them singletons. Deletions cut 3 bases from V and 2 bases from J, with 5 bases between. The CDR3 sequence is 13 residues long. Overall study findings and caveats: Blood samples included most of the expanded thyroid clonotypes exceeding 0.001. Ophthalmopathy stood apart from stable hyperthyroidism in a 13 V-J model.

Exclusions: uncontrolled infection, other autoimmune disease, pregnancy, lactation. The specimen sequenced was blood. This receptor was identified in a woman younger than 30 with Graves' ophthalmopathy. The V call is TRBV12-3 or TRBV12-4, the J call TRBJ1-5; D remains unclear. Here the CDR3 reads CASSFSGNQPQHF. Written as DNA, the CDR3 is TGTGCCAGCAGTTTTTCGGGCAATCAGCCCCAGCATTTT.